Reported below is one TCR beta chain. Antigen unknown. A much more abundant neighbour one base away suggests this may be a read error. The library was built from roughly 400 ng RNA with molecular barcoded adaptors for alpha/delta and beta/gamma chains. TCRdb reprocessed the reads via MiXCR and lists one record per CDR3 protein. The sample contains under 80,000 distinct CDR3 sequences, about 21% of which appear only once. The source of the sample is a study of read filtering for tumor transcriptome and immune sequencing. Overall study context: R-ISS stage counts were eight or nine for I, roughly 15 for II, 7 for III.

Findings of the study overall: RNA-seq captured clonotypes less deeply and reliably than IR-seq.

CDR1 is SGHRS and CDR2 is YFSETQ in the germline V gene. This CDR3 region has 12 residues. The V and J ends lost 0 bases and 10 bases respectively, with 10 bases between them. Sample: a population of CD138-negative cells sorted from bone marrow. The genes are TRBV5-1 and TRBJ1-1; D ambiguous. The receptor's source is a donor at least 40 years old with multiple myeloma. CDR3 protein: CASSLEGIGAFF. DNA of the CDR3: TGCGCCAGCAGCTTGGAGGGAATTGGAGCTTTCTTT.